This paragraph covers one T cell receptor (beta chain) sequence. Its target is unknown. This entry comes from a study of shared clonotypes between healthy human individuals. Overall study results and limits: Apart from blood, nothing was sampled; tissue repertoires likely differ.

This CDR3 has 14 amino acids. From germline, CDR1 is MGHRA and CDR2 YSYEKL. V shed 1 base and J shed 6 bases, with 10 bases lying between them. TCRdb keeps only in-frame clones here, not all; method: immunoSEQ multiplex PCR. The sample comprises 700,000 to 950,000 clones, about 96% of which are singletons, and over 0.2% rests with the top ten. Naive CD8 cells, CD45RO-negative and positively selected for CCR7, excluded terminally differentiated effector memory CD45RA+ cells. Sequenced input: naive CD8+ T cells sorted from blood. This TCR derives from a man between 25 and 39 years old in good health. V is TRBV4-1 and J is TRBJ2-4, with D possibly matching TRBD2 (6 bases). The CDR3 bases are TGCGCCAGCAGCCAAGGGCCGGGGGTAAACATTCAGTACTTC. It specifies CASSQGPGVNIQYF.